This TCR beta chain originates from a study of blood T cell repertoires in COVID-19. Study-wide context: Acute and convalescent COVID-19 samples came from the United States, Italy and Spain. PBMCs, B-cell-depleted T cells, or T cells provided the cDNA or gDNA that made up the material.

Original processing notes: Estimation of nucleated cell counts relied on the amplification of reference gene primers. Assay used: immunoSEQ multiplex PCR; TCRdb lists only in-frame clones, some missing. V, J and clone size derive from that table, while D and trimming were established from the DNA sequence. The repertoire holds roughly 80,000 clones, around 77% seen once, with 16% in the top ten. In germline, CDR1 is SGHTA, CDR2 FQGTGA. The CDR3 totals 13 residues. V lost 3 bases, J lost 3 bases, and 8 bases lay in between. The V call is TRBV7-3, the J call TRBJ2-5; tentatively, D is TRBD1 (5 bases). This sequence originates from a man between 65 and 79 years old with active or convalescent COVID-19. The sample comprised peripheral blood. CDR3 nucleotide sequence: TGTGCCAGCAGCTTGACAGCCAAAGAGACCCAGTACTTC. Protein sequence: CASSLTAKETQYF.